These 21 T cell receptor beta chains originate from one sample sequenced in a study of blood T cells in healthy people across ages. Using a J-beta primer mix together with a sample-barcoded 5' primer, a second PCR was run for roughly 7 to 12 cycles. Using its own MiXCR run on the 5' RACE reads, TCRdb lists one record per CDR3 protein. The repertoire consists of some 930,000 distinct CDR3 sequences, with under 35% occurring once and the leading ten covering roughly a tenth. These data are also associated with another study on T cells of mothers and their children.

Input material: blood. The origin of the receptors is a woman in her 40s in good health.

This clonotype showed up many times. The chain employs TRBV20-1 and TRBJ2-7; D is uncertain. CDR1 is DFQATT, CDR2 SNEGSKA, per germline (reference sequence). V was trimmed by 0 bases and J by 0 bases, leaving 9 bases between them. The CDR3 has 14 amino acids. The CDR3 protein is CSARDIESSYEQYF. The CDR3 nucleotides read TGCAGTGCTAGAGATATTGAGAGCTCCTACGAGCAGTACTTC.

The rearrangement links TRBV20-1 to TRBJ2-3; 9 nucleotides agree with TRBD2. This CDR3 region has 16 residues. The V and J ends lost 3 bases and 1 base, in that order; junction bases with no gene match: 8. CDR1 DFQATT and CDR2 SNEGSKA come from the germline V gene (reference sequence). CDR3 coding DNA: TGCAGTGCTAGCGCAGTAGCGGGGGCCCGCACAGATACGCAGTATTTT. It is translated as CSASAVAGARTDTQYF.

The chain employs TRBV4-2 and TRBJ2-1; 9 bases align to TRBD2. V gave up 2 bases and J gave up 13 bases; unmatched junction bases: 3. Germline CDR1 and CDR2: LGHNA and YNFKEQ. This CDR3 is built from 12 residues. CDR3 amino acids: CASSQLAGSQFF. CDR3 bases: TGTGCCAGCAGCCAACTAGCGGGGTCACAGTTCTTC.

This clonotype was counted at least ten times. J is TRBJ2-7 and V is TRBV20-1, with 11 positions matching TRBD1. V shed 5 bases, J shed 5 bases, and the junction held 8 bases outside the gene matches. The length of the CDR3 is 14 residues. Germline V CDR1 and CDR2: DFQATT, SNEGSKA (reference sequence). CDR3 protein: CSALGGQGGHEQYF. As DNA, the CDR3 is TGCAGTGCTCTAGGGGGACAGGGGGGTCACGAGCAGTACTTC.

This clonotype showed up many times. J is TRBJ2-5 and V is TRBV4-1; 9 nucleotides match TRBD2. J lost 5 bases, V lost 1 base, and 11 bases had no gene match. This CDR3 has 17 amino acids. Germline assignment: CDR1 MGHRA and CDR2 YSYEKL. CDR3 bases: TGCGCCAGCAGCCAAGCCTGGCGGGGGGGCCTGAGGGAGACCCAGTACTTC. It codes for CASSQAWRGGLRETQYF.

The chain couples TRBV29-1 to TRBJ2-7; D is possibly TRBD2 (5 bases). Germline CDR1 SQVTM, CDR2 ANQGSEA. V lost 0 bases and J lost 4, with 10 bases in between. The CDR3 has 13 amino acids. The CDR3 DNA reads TGCAGCGTTGAAGAGCATAGCGCGTACGAGCAGTACTTC. Amino acid sequence: CSVEEHSAYEQYF.

In its sample, this clonotype was seen many times. V is TRBV28 and J is TRBJ2-7, with 8 bases fitting TRBD2. The CDR3 consists of 15 residues. With V trimmed by 5 bases and J by 0 bases, 6 bases remained unmatched. Germline V gene lookup returns CDR1 MDHEN and CDR2 SYDVKM. The CDR3 here is CASSPHSGDSYEQYF. CDR3 bases: TGTGCCAGCAGTCCCCATAGCGGGGACTCCTACGAGCAGTACTTC.

There are many counts of this clonotype. The genes are TRBV18 and TRBJ2-7; 7 bases align to TRBD1. The V gene's germline CDR1 is KGHSH and CDR2 LQKENI. The V segment lost 5 bases and the J segment 2 bases; nucleotides outside the gene matches: 6. The CDR3 extends over 14 amino acids. The CDR3, as DNA: TGTGCCAGCTCAAGGGACAGTCTCCCCTACGAGCAGTACTTC. Its translation: CASSRDSLPYEQYF.

V is TRBV5-1 and J is TRBJ1-4; possibly TRBD1 for D (5 bases). In germline, CDR1 is SGHRS, CDR2 YFSETQ. Trimming shortened V by 0 bases and J by 14 bases, and 14 bases separated the two germline ends. This CDR3 contains 13 residues. CDR3 sequence (DNA): TGCGCCAGCAGCTTGGGACGGGGACTTATGCTGTTTTTT. Encoded protein: CASSLGRGLMLFF.

The rearrangement joins TRBV7-8 to TRBJ1-1; TRBD1 might be the D (5 bases). CDR1 and CDR2 from the germline V gene are SGHVS and FQNEAQ. The CDR3 is 12 residues long. Trimming stripped 8 bases from V and 8 bases from J, with 15 bases between. The CDR3 reads CASSEWGVEAFF. CDR3 coding DNA: TGTGCCAGCTCCGAATGGGGGGTGGAAGCTTTCTTT.

The V and J genes are TRBV19 and TRBJ1-5; D not certain. V was shortened by 5 bases and J by 6 bases, with 17 bases between the two germline ends. There are 15 residues in the CDR3. Germline assignment: CDR1 LNHDA and CDR2 SQIVND (reference sequence). CDR3 protein: CASSRSDEPPQPQHF. The CDR3 nucleotides are TGTGCCAGTAGTCGCTCCGATGAGCCCCCTCAGCCCCAGCATTTT.

This clonotype has just a few counts. V usage is TRBV29-1 and J usage is TRBJ1-5; D may be TRBD1 (5 bases). The CDR3 contains 13 residues. Per the germline V gene, CDR1 is SQVTM and CDR2 is ANQGSEA. Between the trimmed V and J ends, which lost 4 bases and 2 bases, there was a span of 9 bases. The CDR3 DNA is TGCAGCGTTGGGGGCAGGGGCAATCAGCCCCAGCATTTT. Encoded protein: CSVGGRGNQPQHF. Supplemented by reference TRBV29-1 and TRBJ1-5, the full variable domain reads SAVISQKPSRDICQRGTSLTIQCQVDSQVTMMFWYRQQPGQSLTLIATANQGSEATYESGFVIDKFPISRPNLTFSTLTVSNMSPEDSSIYLCSVGGRGNQPQHFGDGTRLSIL.

As to this clonotype: A much larger clone is a single base away; this may be a read error. The rearrangement links TRBV27 to TRBJ2-1; a weak D match, TRBD1 (5 bases). V was shortened by 2 bases and J by 10 bases, with 18 bases between the two germline ends. The length of the CDR3 is 15 residues. Germline V gene sequence: CDR1 MNHEY, CDR2 SMNVEV (reference sequence). Written as DNA, the CDR3 is TGTGCCAGCAGTTTAAGGGGCAGCACCATCTACGAGCAGTTCTTC. Protein sequence: CASSLRGSTIYEQFF.

This clonotype was observed a few times. This rearrangement joins TRBV4-3 to TRBJ1-1; the D is unclear. Trimming pared 0 bases from V and 1 base from J, leaving 6 bases between. This CDR3 contains 14 residues. Germline assignment: CDR1 LGHNA and CDR2 YSLEER. The CDR3 is CASSQEPENTEAFF. CDR3 DNA: TGCGCCAGCAGCCAAGAACCGGAGAACACTGAAGCTTTCTTT.

This clonotype was seen more than once but under ten times. The rearrangement joins TRBV3-1 to TRBJ1-2, with unresolved D. Trimming removed 4 bases at V and 0 bases at J, with 12 bases between. The CDR3 sequence is 15 residues long. Germline CDR1 is LGHDT and CDR2 is YNNKEL (reference sequence). The CDR3 DNA follows: TGTGCCAGCAGCCCGGACCTAAAAGCTAACTATGGCTACACCTTC. This gives the protein CASSPDLKANYGYTF.

In its sample, this clonotype was seen many times. The J gene is TRBJ2-3, the V gene TRBV12-3 or TRBV12-4, with TRBD1 matching over 8 bases. The V segment lost 6 bases and the J segment 3 bases; nucleotides outside the gene matches: 5. The CDR3 contains 14 residues. In nucleotides, the CDR3 is TGTGCCAGCAGCTGGACAGGGAGGACAGATACGCAGTATTTT. Its translation is CASSWTGRTDTQYF.

This clonotype was found a few times. Here the CDR3 reads CASRVPGTRGAGTQYF. The DNA of the CDR3 is TGCGCCAGCAGGGTTCCCGGGACTAGAGGGGCTGGTACGCAGTATTTT. This chain joins TRBV5-1 and TRBJ2-3; 8 nucleotides align to TRBD2. From germline, CDR1 is SGHRS and CDR2 YFSETQ. There are 16 residues in the CDR3. V lost 5 bases and J lost 8; bases outside the gene matches: 16.

The CDR3 DNA follows: TGTGCCAGCAGCGGCCACTGGACAGGGTGGAAGCAGGTCTTC. Protein sequence: CASSGHWTGWKQVF. The chain has TRBV21-1 and TRBJ2-1; the listed D gene, TRBD1, was not tested against the DNA. TRBV21-1 represents a pseudogene. The CDR3 contains 14 residues.

Details on this clonotype: It may be a read error: a sequence one base away is much more abundant. The genes are TRBV7-2 and TRBJ2-7, with TRBD2 identical over 10 bases. The V segment lost 4 bases and the J segment 7 bases; nucleotides outside the gene matches: 10. Germline V CDR1 and CDR2: SGHTA, FQGNSA. The CDR3 sequence is 15 residues long. CDR3 region: CASSSGGLAGVEQYF. In DNA, the CDR3 is TGTGCCAGCAGCTCCGGGGGGCTAGCGGGGGTGGAGCAGTACTTC.

V gene TRBV27 combines with J gene TRBJ2-1, with D perhaps matching TRBD1 (5 bases). CDR3 length equals 13 residues. Trimming shortened V by 8 bases and J by 13 bases, and 21 bases separated the two germline ends. Per germline, CDR1 MNHEY and CDR2 SMNVEV (reference sequence). The CDR3 reads CASSDRSQETQFF. CDR3 bases: TGTGCCAGCTCCGACAGATCACAAGAGACCCAGTTCTTC.

As for this clonotype: Just one base apart from a much larger clone, this may be a read error. DNA of the CDR3: TGTGCCAGCCTACGGGGCTCCTACAATGAGCAGTTCTTC. It encodes CASLRGSYNEQFF. V and J are TRBV7-2 and TRBJ2-1; D may be TRBD2 (5 bases). V was trimmed by 8 bases and J by 0 bases, leaving 8 bases between them. The CDR3 is made up of 13 amino acids. The V gene's germline CDR1 is SGHTA and CDR2 FQGNSA. Filled out from reference TRBV7-2 and TRBJ2-1, the complete variable domain reads GAGVSQSPSNKVTEKGKDVELRCDPISGHTALYWYRQSLGQGLEFLIYFQGNSAPDKSGLPSDRFSAERTGGSVSTLTIQRTQQEDSAVYLCASLRGSYNEQFFGPGTRLTVL.